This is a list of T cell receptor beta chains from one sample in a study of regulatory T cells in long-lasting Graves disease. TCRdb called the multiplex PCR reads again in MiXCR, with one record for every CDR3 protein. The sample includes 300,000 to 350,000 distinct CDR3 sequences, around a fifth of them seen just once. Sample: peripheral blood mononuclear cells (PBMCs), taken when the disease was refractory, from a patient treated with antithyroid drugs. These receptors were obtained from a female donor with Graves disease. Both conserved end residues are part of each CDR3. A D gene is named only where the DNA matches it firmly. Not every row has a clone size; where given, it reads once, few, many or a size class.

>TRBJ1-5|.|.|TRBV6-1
CASSAFGTRNQPQHF
TGTGCCAGCAGCGCCTTCGGGACAAGGAATCAGCCCCAGCATTTT
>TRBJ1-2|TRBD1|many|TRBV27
CASSLSRGGASGYTF
TGTGCCAGCAGTTTATCCAGAGGGGGCGCAAGTGGCTACACCTTC
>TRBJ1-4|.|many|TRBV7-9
CASSLGQINEKLFF
TGTGCCAGCAGCTTAGGTCAGATTAATGAAAAACTGTTTTTT
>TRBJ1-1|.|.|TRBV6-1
CASSLLRTTEAFF
TGTGCCAGCAGCCTACTCCGTACCACTGAAGCTTTCTTT
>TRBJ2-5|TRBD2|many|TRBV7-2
CASSLVGGLAEETQYF
TGTGCCAGCAGCTTAGTAGGGGGACTAGCGGAAGAGACCCAGTACTTC
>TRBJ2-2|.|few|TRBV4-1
CASTYLSGRYTGELFF
TGCGCCAGCACCTATCTCTCCGGGAGATATACCGGGGAGCTGTTTTTT
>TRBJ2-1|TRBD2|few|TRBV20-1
CSAIGLAGHEQFF
TGCAGTGCCATCGGACTAGCGGGGCATGAGCAGTTCTTC
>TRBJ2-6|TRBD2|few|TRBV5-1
CASSVTARGTSGRAAVGANVLTF
TGCGCCAGCAGCGTGACAGCCCGCGGGACTAGCGGGAGGGCGGCCGTGGGGGCCAACGTCCTGACTTTC
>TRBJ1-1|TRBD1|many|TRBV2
CASSGGTGTTEAFF
TGTGCCAGCAGTGGAGGGACAGGGACCACTGAAGCTTTCTTT
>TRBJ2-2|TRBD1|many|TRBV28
CASWGRTGRGELFF
TGTGCCAGCTGGGGACGGACAGGACGGGGGGAGCTGTTTTTT
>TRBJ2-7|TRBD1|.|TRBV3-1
CASSHTTGDEQYF
TGTGCCAGCAGCCACACGACAGGGGACGAGCAGTACTTC
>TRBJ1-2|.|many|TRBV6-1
CASRQGHYGYTF
TGTGCCAGCAGACAGGGCCACTATGGCTACACCTTC
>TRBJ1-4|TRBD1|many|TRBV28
CASSSYRTGRVGEKLFF
TGTGCCAGCAGTTCTTATCGGACAGGGAGAGTTGGTGAAAAACTGTTTTTT
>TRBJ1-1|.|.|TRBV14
CASSLPPGRWATEAFF
TGTGCCAGCAGCCTCCCCCCAGGGAGATGGGCGACTGAAGCTTTCTTT
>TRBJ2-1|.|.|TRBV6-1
CASREMPSYNEQFF
TGTGCCAGCAGGGAGATGCCTTCCTACAATGAGCAGTTCTTC
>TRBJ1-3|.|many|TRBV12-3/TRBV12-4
CASSPPGQEISGNTIYF
TGTGCCAGCAGTCCCCCAGGTCAGGAAATCTCTGGAAACACCATATATTTT
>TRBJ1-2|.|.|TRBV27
CASSLSSRASYGYTF
TGTGCCAGCAGTTTATCTTCACGGGCATCCTATGGCTACACCTTC
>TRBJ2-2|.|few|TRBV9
CASSVGRTGTHGTGELFF
TGTGCCAGCAGCGTAGGGAGGACGGGGACGCACGGCACCGGGGAGCTGTTTTTT
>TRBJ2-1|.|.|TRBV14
CASSPAEDNEQFF
TGTGCCAGCAGTCCGGCAGAGGACAATGAGCAGTTCTTC
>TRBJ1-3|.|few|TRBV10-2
CASSEGNTLGNTIYF
TGCGCCAGCAGTGAGGGCAACACTCTGGGAAACACCATATATTTT
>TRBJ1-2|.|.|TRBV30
CAWRPAGTLNYGYTF
TGTGCCTGGAGGCCCGCCGGGACACTTAACTATGGCTACACCTTC
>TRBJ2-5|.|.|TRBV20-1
CSGARLATETQYF
TGCAGTGGGGCGAGGTTGGCTACAGAGACCCAGTACTTC